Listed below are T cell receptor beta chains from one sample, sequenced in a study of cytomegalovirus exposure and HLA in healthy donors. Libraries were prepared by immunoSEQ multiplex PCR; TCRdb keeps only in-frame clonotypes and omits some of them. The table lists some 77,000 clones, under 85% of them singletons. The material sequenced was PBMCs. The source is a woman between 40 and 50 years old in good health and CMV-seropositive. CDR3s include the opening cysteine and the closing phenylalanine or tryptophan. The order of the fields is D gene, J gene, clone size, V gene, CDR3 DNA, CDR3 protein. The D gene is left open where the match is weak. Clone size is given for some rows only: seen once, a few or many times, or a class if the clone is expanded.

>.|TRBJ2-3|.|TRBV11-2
TGTGCCAGCAGCTTCCGGGAACTAGATACGCAGTATTTT
CASSFRELDTQYF
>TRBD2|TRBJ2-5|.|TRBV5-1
TGCGCCAGCAGCTTGGAAGCGGGAAGGAGAGAGACCCAGTACTTC
CASSLEAGRRETQYF
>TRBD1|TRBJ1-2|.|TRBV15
TGTGCCACCAGCAGAGATCAGGGGACAGGGATCGTAGGCTATGGCTACACCTTC
CATSRDQGTGIVGYGYTF
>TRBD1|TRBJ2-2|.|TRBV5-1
TGCGCCAGCAGCTCGACAGGGGCGCCCGGGGAGCTGTTTTTT
CASSSTGAPGELFF
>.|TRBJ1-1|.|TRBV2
TGTGCCAGCGGCCGAGAACCTCAAGTGGGGAGCACTGAAGCTTTCTTT
CASGREPQVGSTEAFF
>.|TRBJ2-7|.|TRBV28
TGTGCCAGCAGTTTGGGGGGGGCAATTCTCCACGAGCAGTACTTC
CASSLGGAILHEQYF
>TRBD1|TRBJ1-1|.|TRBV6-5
TGTGCCAGCAGTTCCGAACAGGGGTGGTATGCTTTCTTT
CASSSEQGWYAFF
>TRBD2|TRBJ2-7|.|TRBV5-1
TGCGCCAGCAGACCCACAGATAGCGGGAGTTACGAGCAGTACTTC
CASRPTDSGSYEQYF
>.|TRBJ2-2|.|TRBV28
TGTGCCAGCAGTGTGAAGGGGGTTCTTACCGGGGAGCTGTTTTTT
CASSVKGVLTGELFF
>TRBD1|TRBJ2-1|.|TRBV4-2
TGTGCCAGCAGCACGTCCGAAGAAGGGGGCCATGAGCAGTTCTTC
CASSTSEEGGHEQFF
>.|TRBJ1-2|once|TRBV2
TGTGCCAGCAGTGACCAAACGGTTTTCGACAGAACCTATGGCTACACCTTC
CASSDQTVFDRTYGYTF
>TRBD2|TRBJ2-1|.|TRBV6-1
TGTGCCAGCAGGCGCGGGAGTAGGTTCAGTGAGCAGTTCTTC
CASRRGSRFSEQFF
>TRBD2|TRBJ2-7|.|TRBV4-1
TGCGCCAGCAGCCAACAGCGGGGAAGCTCCTACGAGCAGTACTTC
CASSQQRGSSYEQYF
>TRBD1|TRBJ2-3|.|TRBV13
TGTGCCAGCAGCTTACCGGGACAGGGAGCAGATACGCAGTATTTT
CASSLPGQGADTQYF
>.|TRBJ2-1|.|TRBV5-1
TGCGCCAGCAGCTTGTTACAGGAGTCTTACAATGAGCAGTTCTTC
CASSLLQESYNEQFF
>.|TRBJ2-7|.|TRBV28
TGTGCCAGCGGACAGCTTATCTCCTACGAGCAGTACTTC
CASGQLISYEQYF
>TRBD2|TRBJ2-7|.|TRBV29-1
TGCAGCGTTAGTACGGGGGGTTCTTCCCACGAGCAGTACTTC
CSVSTGGSSHEQYF